This T cell receptor beta chain derives from a study of shared clonotypes between healthy human individuals. V shed 3 bases, J shed 1 base, and the junction held 12 bases outside the gene matches. Germline loops: CDR1 SGHTA, CDR2 FQGNSA. The CDR3 runs 17 residues. TCRdb keeps only in-frame clones here, not all; method: immunoSEQ multiplex PCR. Among roughly 2,300,000 clones, around 93% were seen once, and the ten largest hold 0.37%. This receptor was taken from a man younger than 35 in good health. Some clones in this sample may be carry-over from other donors' samples. Sequenced sample: naive CD4+ T cells from PBMCs. Subset meaning: CD45RA+ positively selected. The V and J genes are TRBV7-2 and TRBJ2-7; 7 positions agree with TRBD1. The CDR3 protein is CASSFAPLSGQSYEQYF. CDR3 coding DNA: TGTGCCAGCAGCTTCGCCCCATTATCGGGACAGTCCTACGAGCAGTACTTC. Filled out from reference TRBV7-2 and TRBJ2-7, the complete variable domain reads GAGVSQSPSNKVTEKGKDVELRCDPISGHTALYWYRQSLGQGLEFLIYFQGNSAPDKSGLPSDRFSAERTGGSVSTLTIQRTQQEDSAVYLCASSFAPLSGQSYEQYFGPGTRLTVT.